These T cell receptor beta chains were read from a single sample in a study of cytomegalovirus exposure and HLA in healthy donors. The table came from immunoSEQ multiplex PCR; TCRdb's copy has only in-frame clones and leaves some out. The sample lists roughly 300,000 clones, approximately 90% occurring once. The source material was PBMCs. Receptors originate from a woman under 30 in good health and CMV-seronegative. The CDR3 runs from the conserved cysteine through the conserved F or W. Each record gives: V gene, J gene, D gene, clone size, CDR3 protein, CDR3 DNA. The D gene is left open where the match is weak. Size tells how often a clone was seen (once, few, many) or the class of an expanded clone, and some rows leave it out.

V: TRBV5-8; J: TRBJ2-7; D: TRBD1; size: .; CDR3: CASSLGQGLTYEQYF; DNA: TGTGCCAGCAGCTTGGGACAGGGCCTTACCTACGAGCAGTACTTC
V: TRBV7-9; J: TRBJ1-2; D: .; size: .; CDR3: CASSLVTPVAYTF; DNA: TGTGCCAGCAGCTTAGTCACTCCGGTCGCCTACACCTTC
V: TRBV29-1; J: TRBJ2-7; D: TRBD1; size: .; CDR3: CSVRNRGEQYF; DNA: TGCAGCGTTAGAAACAGGGGCGAGCAGTACTTC
V: TRBV19; J: TRBJ2-7; D: TRBD1; size: .; CDR3: CASSIGQGGYEQYF; DNA: TGTGCCAGTAGTATAGGACAGGGCGGATACGAGCAGTACTTC
V: TRBV11-2; J: TRBJ1-4; D: .; size: .; CDR3: CASSKTRGGKLFF; DNA: TGTGCCAGCAGTAAGACACGGGGAGGAAAACTGTTTTTT
V: TRBV10-3; J: TRBJ2-7; D: .; size: .; CDR3: CAIKTTGNQDEQYF; DNA: TGTGCCATCAAGACCACAGGGAATCAGGACGAGCAGTACTTC
V: TRBV4-2; J: TRBJ2-5; D: TRBD2; size: .; CDR3: CASSQTGLAGQETQYF; DNA: TGTGCCAGCAGCCAAACGGGACTAGCGGGACAAGAGACCCAGTACTTC
V: TRBV2; J: TRBJ2-1; D: TRBD2; size: .; CDR3: CANILSSGRVSNEQFF; DNA: TGTGCCAACATACTATCAAGCGGGAGGGTGTCCAATGAGCAGTTCTTC
V: TRBV28; J: TRBJ2-7; D: TRBD2; size: .; CDR3: CASAGGLTHYEQYF; DNA: TGTGCCAGCGCGGGGGGCCTTACCCACTACGAGCAGTACTTC
V: TRBV28; J: TRBJ2-4; D: .; size: .; CDR3: CASSLGVLLSKNIQYF; DNA: TGTGCCAGCAGTCTGGGCGTTTTATTGTCCAAAAACATTCAGTACTTC
V: TRBV6-5; J: TRBJ2-7; D: .; size: .; CDR3: CASSLGRANEQYF; DNA: TGTGCCAGCAGTTTAGGCAGGGCTAACGAGCAGTACTTC
V: TRBV30; J: TRBJ2-7; D: .; size: once; CDR3: CAGGGGGTEQYF; DNA: TGTGCCGGGGGGGGCGGAGGAACGGAGCAGTACTTC
V: TRBV5-1; J: TRBJ1-1; D: TRBD1; size: .; CDR3: CASTWRGQGAITEAFF; DNA: TGCGCCAGCACATGGCGGGGACAGGGGGCAATCACTGAAGCTTTCTTT
V: TRBV19; J: TRBJ1-1; D: .; size: .; CDR3: CASSPYRNTEAFF; DNA: TGTGCCAGTAGCCCTTACAGGAACACTGAAGCTTTCTTT
V: TRBV2; J: TRBJ2-3; D: TRBD2; size: .; CDR3: CASRAVRGSGPSTDTQYF; DNA: TGTGCCAGCAGAGCCGTCAGAGGTAGCGGGCCGAGCACAGATACGCAGTATTTT
V: TRBV9; J: TRBJ2-3; D: .; size: .; CDR3: CASSVAAGRLVDTQYF; DNA: TGTGCCAGCAGCGTAGCGGCGGGACGTTTAGTAGATACGCAGTATTTT
V: TRBV30; J: TRBJ2-7; D: TRBD1; size: .; CDR3: CAWGGPRTGGSPNEQYF; DNA: TGTGCCTGGGGGGGACCTCGAACAGGGGGATCCCCCAACGAGCAGTACTTC
V: TRBV2; J: TRBJ1-5; D: TRBD1; size: .; CDR3: CASNPGTGNQPQHF; DNA: TGTGCCAGCAACCCCGGGACAGGGAATCAGCCCCAGCATTTT
V: TRBV6-1; J: TRBJ1-6; D: TRBD1; size: .; CDR3: CASSEAHGTAISSYNSPLHF; DNA: TGTGCCAGCAGTGAAGCGCACGGGACAGCGATTAGCTCCTATAATTCACCCCTCCACTTT
V: TRBV7-2; J: TRBJ1-5; D: .; size: few; CDR3: CASSVRAGDQPQHF; DNA: TGTGCCAGCAGCGTTAGGGCAGGGGATCAGCCCCAGCATTTT
V: TRBV30; J: TRBJ1-1; D: .; size: .; CDR3: CAWRPNRYTEAFF; DNA: TGTGCCTGGAGACCTAACAGATACACTGAAGCTTTCTTT
V: TRBV28; J: TRBJ2-7; D: .; size: .; CDR3: CASRSTERFASYEQYF; DNA: TGTGCCAGCAGATCCACGGAGAGGTTCGCATCCTACGAGCAGTACTTC
V: TRBV2; J: TRBJ2-1; D: .; size: .; CDR3: CASSEYQGLMYNEQFF; DNA: TGTGCCAGCAGTGAATATCAAGGACTGATGTACAATGAGCAGTTCTTC
V: TRBV5-1; J: TRBJ2-1; D: .; size: .; CDR3: CASSLGARTYNEQFF; DNA: TGCGCCAGCAGCCTGGGGGCCAGAACCTACAATGAGCAGTTCTTC
V: TRBV6-1; J: TRBJ1-5; D: TRBD1; size: few; CDR3: CASSVPRQGAYQPQHF; DNA: TGTGCCAGCAGTGTTCCACGGCAGGGGGCATATCAGCCCCAGCATTTT
V: TRBV7-9; J: TRBJ1-1; D: .; size: .; CDR3: CASSRDSWDAEAFF; DNA: TGTGCCAGCAGCCGGGACTCCTGGGACGCTGAAGCTTTCTTT
V: TRBV29-1; J: TRBJ2-7; D: .; size: once; CDR3: CSVDSGQEQYF; DNA: TGCAGCGTTGATAGCGGACAAGAGCAGTACTTC
V: TRBV28; J: TRBJ2-7; D: .; size: .; CDR3: CASSLTLWGSSYEQYF; DNA: TGTGCCAGCAGTTTAACCCTCTGGGGCTCCTCCTACGAGCAGTACTTC
V: TRBV7-2; J: TRBJ2-1; D: TRBD2; size: once; CDR3: CASSLWLAGANEQFF; DNA: TGTGCCAGCAGCTTATGGCTAGCGGGAGCCAATGAGCAGTTCTTC
V: TRBV6-5; J: TRBJ1-4; D: .; size: .; CDR3: CASSYRKTILEKLFF; DNA: TGTGCCAGCAGTTACCGTAAAACAATCCTTGAAAAACTGTTTTTT
V: TRBV5-1; J: TRBJ2-1; D: .; size: .; CDR3: CASSLVSAVNEQFF; DNA: TGCGCCAGCAGCTTGGTATCCGCAGTCAATGAGCAGTTCTTC
V: TRBV27; J: TRBJ2-7; D: .; size: .; CDR3: CAVGGKNYEQYF; DNA: TGTGCCGTAGGGGGAAAAAACTACGAGCAGTACTTC
V: TRBV5-1; J: TRBJ2-6; D: .; size: .; CDR3: CASTATPGSGANVLTF; DNA: TGCGCCAGCACCGCTACTCCGGGCTCTGGGGCCAACGTCCTGACTTTC
V: TRBV29-1; J: TRBJ2-7; D: .; size: .; CDR3: CSVRADRTIYEQYF; DNA: TGCAGCGTCCGGGCGGACAGGACTATATACGAGCAGTACTTC
V: TRBV6-5; J: TRBJ2-4; D: .; size: .; CDR3: CASSRTRKNIQYF; DNA: TGTGCCAGCAGTCGTACCCGGAAAAACATTCAGTACTTC
V: TRBV9; J: TRBJ1-4; D: .; size: once; CDR3: CASSPSGGTNEKLFF; DNA: TGTGCCAGCAGCCCGAGTGGAGGCACTAATGAAAAACTGTTTTTT
V: TRBV27; J: TRBJ2-7; D: .; size: .; CDR3: CASSYRTAVPPTEQYF; DNA: TGTGCCAGCAGCTACCGTACCGCGGTGCCGCCCACCGAGCAGTACTTC
V: TRBV15; J: TRBJ1-6; D: .; size: .; CDR3: CATSRGAENSPLHF; DNA: TGTGCCACCAGCAGAGGGGCAGAGAATTCACCCCTCCACTTT
V: TRBV19; J: TRBJ1-4; D: .; size: .; CDR3: CASSIGSQGVEKLFF; DNA: TGTGCCAGTAGTATAGGGTCCCAAGGGGTTGAAAAACTGTTTTTT
V: TRBV25-1; J: TRBJ1-2; D: .; size: few; CDR3: CASSRGTSYGYTF; DNA: TGTGCCAGCAGCCGTGGGACAAGCTATGGCTACACCTTC
V: TRBV27; J: TRBJ2-1; D: TRBD2; size: .; CDR3: CASSPRAGVANEQFF; DNA: TGTGCCAGCAGTCCCCGGGCGGGAGTAGCCAATGAGCAGTTCTTC
V: TRBV6-6; J: TRBJ2-1; D: .; size: .; CDR3: CASSLRENNEQFF; DNA: TGTGCCAGCAGTCTTCGGGAGAACAATGAGCAGTTCTTC
V: TRBV18; J: TRBJ1-1; D: .; size: .; CDR3: CASSPTGTEAFF; DNA: TGTGCCAGCTCACCCACAGGCACTGAAGCTTTCTTT
V: TRBV12-5; J: TRBJ2-1; D: .; size: .; CDR3: CASGLRQGSANEQFF; DNA: TGTGCTAGTGGTTTGAGGCAGGGGTCGGCCAATGAGCAGTTCTTC